A selection of T cell receptor beta chains follows, all from one sample in a study of T cell changes during pregnancy in multiple sclerosis. Libraries were prepared by immunoSEQ multiplex PCR; TCRdb keeps only in-frame clonotypes and omits some of them. The sample records 65,000 to 85,000 clones, roughly 94% being singletons. Sample: peripheral blood, taken after pregnancy. The receptors were gathered from a female donor with multiple sclerosis, enrolled in a pregnancy study. Both conserved end residues are part of each CDR3.

J | V | CDR3
TRBJ2-5 | TRBV25-1 | CASSEQDRPEETQYF
TRBJ2-7 | TRBV29-1 | CSGRQGASYEQYF
TRBJ2-1 | TRBV7-2 | CASSQSEGTLPFF
TRBJ2-3 | TRBV19 | CASSLLESTDTQYF
TRBJ1-5 | TRBV6-6 | CASSQIDTYSNQPQHF
TRBJ2-1 | TRBV30 | CAWSSPGQYNEQFF
TRBJ2-7 | TRBV5-4 | CASSSRDRDSYEQYF
TRBJ2-2 | TRBV4-1 | CASNTNQWGPDTGELFF
TRBJ2-6 | TRBV29-1 | CSVRSGANVLTF
TRBJ1-4 | TRBV10-3 | CAIRGSSTNEKLFF
TRBJ2-5 | TRBV19 | CASSSIAGETQYF
TRBJ1-2 | TRBV28 | CASRLRAGYTF
TRBJ2-7 | TRBV6-1 | CASSELSGQGDDEQYF
TRBJ2-7 | TRBV5-4 | CASSLGTGSSYEQYF
TRBJ2-1 | TRBV7-3 | CASGFQGAVGEQFF
TRBJ2-3 | TRBV5-5 | CASSTDSAGDTQYF
TRBJ2-7 | TRBV5-6 | CASSLVALSPYEQYF
TRBJ2-3 | TRBV6-1 | CASSEGRDNTQYF